This is a list of T cell receptor beta chains from one sample in a study of blood T cell repertoires in COVID-19. TCRdb's copy holds only in-frame clones and misses some; the assay was immunoSEQ multiplex PCR. The top ten clones hold 15% to 20% of a sample with around 130,000 clones, approximately 84% of them seen once. The sequenced sample was peripheral blood. Receptors originate from a woman older than 75 with acute or convalescent COVID-19. CDR3s include the opening cysteine and the closing phenylalanine or tryptophan.

J gene,V gene,CDR3 protein
TRBJ2-1,TRBV19,CASSMPSGTGMINEQFF
TRBJ1-6,TRBV2,CASTYRGIVSPLHF
TRBJ2-3,TRBV19,CATRPHEVRNTQYF
TRBJ2-5,TRBV5-1,CASSRGETQYF
TRBJ2-7,TRBV7-2,CASSPGQGVSEQYF
TRBJ2-6,TRBV6-5,CATTYSIAGANVLTF
TRBJ1-1,TRBV4-3,CASSPGQGALGEAFF
TRBJ2-7,TRBV24-1,CATSDLLSTYEQYF
TRBJ2-3,TRBV15,CATSRDGPDTQYF
TRBJ2-3,TRBV19,CASSFLTSGNGDTQYF
TRBJ1-1,TRBV18,CASSPGHPNTEAFF
TRBJ1-4,TRBV29-1,CSVEVGNREEKLFF
TRBJ1-1,TRBV19,CASSIYGENTEAFF
TRBJ2-3,TRBV9,CASTRGLELTDTQYF
TRBJ2-7,TRBV7-8,CASSLTTGPSYEQYF
TRBJ2-1,TRBV7-2,CASSLDWAPYNEQFF
TRBJ2-7,TRBV4-1,CASSHARRHEQYF
TRBJ1-2,TRBV6-2/TRBV6-3,CASSYSTGGGYTF
TRBJ1-2,TRBV30,CAWTGQLLNYGYTF
TRBJ2-7,TRBV25-1,CASSDSDRPKEQYF
TRBJ2-2,TRBV5-4,CASSLYQGSGELFF
TRBJ2-7,TRBV24-1,CATSTPRDRAYEQYF
TRBJ1-2,TRBV30,CAWTELGDDGYTF
TRBJ1-1,TRBV5-1,CASSIPRDRGDTEAFF
TRBJ2-7,TRBV5-1,CASSLAGQGGYEQYF
TRBJ2-1,TRBV23-1,CARIDRGPSLVYNEQFF